A selection of T cell receptor beta chains follows, all from one sample in a study of blood T cells in healthy people across ages. TCRdb re-derived calls from the 5' RACE reads in MiXCR, one entry per CDR3 protein. Of 600,000 to 800,000 distinct CDR3 sequences in the sample, roughly 21% are singletons; the top ten hold under 4%. Sequenced: blood. These receptor sequences come from a man between 65 and 85 years old in good health. The CDR3 runs from the conserved cysteine through the conserved F or W. The D gene is left open where the match is weak. For some rows the clone size is stated as once, few or many, or as a class when expanded; others skip it.

CDR3 length: 12
clone size: few
J gene: TRBJ1-6
V gene: TRBV20-1
D gene: -
CDR3 protein: CSGRDGNSPLHF
CDR3 DNA: TGCAGTGGCCGGGACGGTAATTCACCCCTCCACTTT

CDR3 length: 18
clone size: -
J gene: TRBJ2-3
V gene: TRBV7-2
D gene: TRBD2
CDR3 protein: CASSLAHGLAGGLDTQYF
CDR3 DNA: TGTGCCAGCAGCTTAGCCCATGGACTAGCGGGAGGGCTGGATACGCAGTATTTT

CDR3 length: 15
clone size: -
J gene: TRBJ1-2
V gene: TRBV7-3
D gene: TRBD1
CDR3 protein: CASSPGTGYNYGYTF
CDR3 DNA: TGTGCCAGCAGTCCCGGGACAGGGTATAACTATGGCTACACCTTC

CDR3 length: 15
clone size: once
J gene: TRBJ2-1
V gene: TRBV15
D gene: -
CDR3 protein: CATSVRAGLYNEQFF
CDR3 DNA: TGTGCCACCAGCGTTAGGGCGGGATTATACAATGAGCAGTTCTTC

CDR3 length: 16
clone size: -
J gene: TRBJ1-1
V gene: TRBV12-5
D gene: -
CDR3 protein: CASGLVLGGMNTEAFF
CDR3 DNA: TGTGCTAGTGGTTTGGTACTTGGGGGCATGAACACTGAAGCTTTCTTT

CDR3 length: 15
clone size: -
J gene: TRBJ2-3
V gene: TRBV11-2
D gene: TRBD2
CDR3 protein: CASSFSGGRTDTQYF
CDR3 DNA: TGTGCCAGCAGCTTTAGCGGGGGGAGGACAGATACGCAGTATTTT

CDR3 length: 13
clone size: few
J gene: TRBJ2-5
V gene: TRBV15
D gene: -
CDR3 protein: CATSRAGEETQYF
CDR3 DNA: TGTGCCACCAGCAGAGCAGGGGAAGAGACCCAGTACTTC

CDR3 length: 15
clone size: -
J gene: TRBJ2-2
V gene: TRBV10-3
D gene: -
CDR3 protein: CAISAFGTNTGELFF
CDR3 DNA: TGTGCCATCAGTGCTTTCGGGACGAACACCGGGGAGCTGTTTTTT

CDR3 length: 14
clone size: -
J gene: TRBJ2-7
V gene: TRBV19
D gene: TRBD2
CDR3 protein: CASRPGGSTFEQYF
CDR3 DNA: TGTGCCAGTAGGCCGGGAGGCTCCACCTTCGAGCAGTACTTC

CDR3 length: 16
clone size: -
J gene: TRBJ1-5
V gene: TRBV6-6
D gene: -
CDR3 protein: CASSYRARYSNQPQHF
CDR3 DNA: TGTGCCAGCAGTTACAGGGCGAGATATAGCAATCAGCCCCAGCATTTT

CDR3 length: 16
clone size: -
J gene: TRBJ1-1
V gene: TRBV12-3/TRBV12-4
D gene: TRBD1
CDR3 protein: CASSLVSGGPNTEAFF
CDR3 DNA: TGTGCCAGCAGTTTAGTGTCAGGGGGACCGAACACTGAAGCTTTCTTT

CDR3 length: 13
clone size: -
J gene: TRBJ2-7
V gene: TRBV20-1
D gene: -
CDR3 protein: CSASWGRGHEQYF
CDR3 DNA: TGCAGTGCTAGTTGGGGCAGGGGCCACGAGCAGTACTTC

CDR3 length: 18
clone size: few
J gene: TRBJ2-1
V gene: TRBV5-1
D gene: TRBD2
CDR3 protein: CASSPGLAGGPVNNEQFF
CDR3 DNA: TGCGCCAGCAGCCCGGGACTAGCGGGAGGGCCTGTGAACAATGAGCAGTTCTTC

CDR3 length: 14
clone size: few
J gene: TRBJ2-1
V gene: TRBV20-1
D gene: TRBD2
CDR3 protein: CSAGGLRGDNEQFF
CDR3 DNA: TGCAGTGCTGGGGGACTACGAGGTGACAATGAGCAGTTCTTC

CDR3 length: 15
clone size: few
J gene: TRBJ2-1
V gene: TRBV11-2
D gene: TRBD2
CDR3 protein: CASSLDGRARNEQFF
CDR3 DNA: TGTGCCAGCAGCTTAGACGGGAGGGCCCGGAATGAGCAGTTCTTC

CDR3 length: 15
clone size: once
J gene: TRBJ2-7
V gene: TRBV20-1
D gene: TRBD2
CDR3 protein: CSAIVSGRATYEQYF
CDR3 DNA: TGCAGTGCTATAGTAAGCGGGAGGGCCACCTACGAGCAGTACTTC

CDR3 length: 13
clone size: -
J gene: TRBJ1-6
V gene: TRBV10-3
D gene: TRBD1
CDR3 protein: CAIRRDSNSPLHF
CDR3 DNA: TGTGCCATCAGACGGGACAGTAATTCACCCCTCCACTTT

CDR3 length: 13
clone size: -
J gene: TRBJ1-4
V gene: TRBV25-1
D gene: -
CDR3 protein: CASHRDLNEKLFF
CDR3 DNA: TGTGCCAGCCATAGGGACCTTAATGAAAAACTGTTTTTT

CDR3 length: 15
clone size: -
J gene: TRBJ2-7
V gene: TRBV2
D gene: -
CDR3 protein: CASSPSSGKTYEQYF
CDR3 DNA: TGTGCCAGCAGCCCGAGTAGCGGCAAAACCTACGAGCAGTACTTC

CDR3 length: 13
clone size: many
J gene: TRBJ2-5
V gene: TRBV12-3/TRBV12-4
D gene: -
CDR3 protein: CASTEGGQETQYF
CDR3 DNA: TGTGCCAGCACCGAGGGGGGACAAGAGACCCAGTACTTC

CDR3 length: 15
clone size: -
J gene: TRBJ2-1
V gene: TRBV9
D gene: -
CDR3 protein: CASSVGLGPYNEQFF
CDR3 DNA: TGTGCCAGCAGCGTAGGTCTAGGCCCCTACAATGAGCAGTTCTTC

CDR3 length: 13
clone size: -
J gene: TRBJ2-5
V gene: TRBV20-1
D gene: TRBD2
CDR3 protein: CSGASGTKETQYF
CDR3 DNA: TGCAGTGGGGCTAGCGGTACTAAAGAGACCCAGTACTTC

CDR3 length: 13
clone size: -
J gene: TRBJ2-5
V gene: TRBV19
D gene: TRBD1
CDR3 protein: CASRGTGVETQYF
CDR3 DNA: TGTGCCAGTAGGGGCACAGGGGTAGAGACCCAGTACTTC

CDR3 length: 14
clone size: -
J gene: TRBJ2-1
V gene: TRBV29-1
D gene: TRBD2
CDR3 protein: CSVTGTSSYNEQFF
CDR3 DNA: TGCAGCGTCACCGGGACTAGCTCCTACAATGAGCAGTTCTTC

CDR3 length: 15
clone size: -
J gene: TRBJ1-6
V gene: TRBV12-3/TRBV12-4
D gene: -
CDR3 protein: CASSPPDGYNSPLHF
CDR3 DNA: TGTGCCAGCAGTCCTCCGGACGGCTATAATTCACCCCTCCACTTT

CDR3 length: 14
clone size: few
J gene: TRBJ2-2
V gene: TRBV18
D gene: -
CDR3 protein: CANSPPEIPGELFF
CDR3 DNA: TGTGCCAACTCACCACCGGAGATCCCCGGGGAGCTATTTTTT

CDR3 length: 18
clone size: few
J gene: TRBJ2-6
V gene: TRBV6-2/TRBV6-3
D gene: TRBD1
CDR3 protein: CASRATRDRASGANVLTF
CDR3 DNA: TGTGCCAGCAGGGCAACGAGGGACAGGGCCTCTGGGGCCAACGTCCTGACTTTC

CDR3 length: 13
clone size: -
J gene: TRBJ1-4
V gene: TRBV9
D gene: -
CDR3 protein: CASSVGGSSKLFF
CDR3 DNA: TGTGCCAGCAGCGTAGGGGGGTCGTCAAAACTGTTTTTT

CDR3 length: 16
clone size: few
J gene: TRBJ2-7
V gene: TRBV15
D gene: TRBD1
CDR3 protein: CATSREDRGYSYEQYF
CDR3 DNA: TGTGCCACCAGCAGAGAGGACAGGGGTTACTCCTACGAGCAGTACTTC

CDR3 length: 13
clone size: few
J gene: TRBJ1-1
V gene: TRBV7-2
D gene: -
CDR3 protein: CASKGEMDTEAFF
CDR3 DNA: TGTGCCAGCAAGGGGGAGATGGACACTGAAGCTTTCTTT

CDR3 length: 16
clone size: -
J gene: TRBJ2-7
V gene: TRBV3-1
D gene: -
CDR3 protein: CASSQELTGGAYEQYF
CDR3 DNA: TGTGCCAGCAGCCAAGAGTTAACGGGGGGCGCCTACGAGCAGTACTTC

CDR3 length: 14
clone size: -
J gene: TRBJ2-1
V gene: TRBV5-6
D gene: TRBD1
CDR3 protein: CASSAGQVYNEQFF
CDR3 DNA: TGTGCCAGCAGCGCGGGACAGGTCTACAATGAGCAGTTCTTC

CDR3 length: 14
clone size: -
J gene: TRBJ1-4
V gene: TRBV28
D gene: TRBD1
CDR3 protein: CASSLPDRVEKLFF
CDR3 DNA: TGTGCCAGCAGTTTACCGGACAGGGTTGAAAAACTGTTTTTT

CDR3 length: 16
clone size: -
J gene: TRBJ2-7
V gene: TRBV5-1
D gene: -
CDR3 protein: CASSPDPGRLSYEQYF
CDR3 DNA: TGCGCCAGCAGCCCCGACCCGGGACGCCTATCCTACGAGCAGTACTTC

CDR3 length: 14
clone size: -
J gene: TRBJ1-6
V gene: TRBV4-1
D gene: -
CDR3 protein: CASSQDWINSPLHF
CDR3 DNA: TGCGCCAGCAGCCAAGATTGGATCAATTCACCCCTCCACTTT

CDR3 length: 15
clone size: few
J gene: TRBJ1-4
V gene: TRBV18
D gene: TRBD1
CDR3 protein: CASSPLDRGGEKLFF
CDR3 DNA: TGTGCCAGCTCACCTCTCGACAGGGGCGGAGAAAAACTGTTTTTT

CDR3 length: 14
clone size: few
J gene: TRBJ2-5
V gene: TRBV7-2
D gene: -
CDR3 protein: CASSSSRASETQYF
CDR3 DNA: TGTGCCAGCAGCTCAAGTCGGGCCTCCGAGACCCAGTACTTC

CDR3 length: 15
clone size: -
J gene: TRBJ1-3
V gene: TRBV6-5
D gene: -
CDR3 protein: CASSYSTSSGNTIYF
CDR3 DNA: TGTGCCAGCAGTTACTCGACTTCCTCTGGAAACACCATATATTTT

CDR3 length: 15
clone size: few
J gene: TRBJ2-5
V gene: TRBV18
D gene: TRBD1
CDR3 protein: CVSSPDRDRGLEQYF
CDR3 DNA: TGTGTCAGCTCACCCGACCGGGACAGGGGGCTAGAGCAGTACTTC

CDR3 length: 17
clone size: few
J gene: TRBJ2-5
V gene: TRBV20-1
D gene: TRBD2
CDR3 protein: CSARDSLGEGGLETQYF
CDR3 DNA: TGCAGTGCTAGAGATTCATTGGGGGAGGGCGGCTTGGAGACCCAGTACTTC

CDR3 length: 14
clone size: few
J gene: TRBJ2-7
V gene: TRBV29-1
D gene: -
CDR3 protein: CSVEFPRAPYEQYF
CDR3 DNA: TGCAGCGTTGAATTCCCCCGGGCCCCCTACGAGCAGTACTTC

CDR3 length: 15
clone size: few
J gene: TRBJ2-5
V gene: TRBV2
D gene: -
CDR3 protein: CASKAGATFQETQYF
CDR3 DNA: TGTGCCAGCAAGGCGGGGGCTACCTTTCAAGAGACCCAGTACTTC

CDR3 length: 16
clone size: -
J gene: TRBJ2-3
V gene: TRBV9
D gene: TRBD2
CDR3 protein: CASSDLREGLADTQYF
CDR3 DNA: TGTGCCAGCAGCGATCTGCGGGAGGGCCTCGCAGATACGCAGTATTTT

CDR3 length: 19
clone size: many
J gene: TRBJ2-1
V gene: TRBV20-1
D gene: TRBD2
CDR3 protein: CSARVSGLVASISYNEQFF
CDR3 DNA: TGCAGTGCTAGAGTCTCCGGACTAGTAGCCTCGATCTCCTACAATGAGCAGTTCTTC